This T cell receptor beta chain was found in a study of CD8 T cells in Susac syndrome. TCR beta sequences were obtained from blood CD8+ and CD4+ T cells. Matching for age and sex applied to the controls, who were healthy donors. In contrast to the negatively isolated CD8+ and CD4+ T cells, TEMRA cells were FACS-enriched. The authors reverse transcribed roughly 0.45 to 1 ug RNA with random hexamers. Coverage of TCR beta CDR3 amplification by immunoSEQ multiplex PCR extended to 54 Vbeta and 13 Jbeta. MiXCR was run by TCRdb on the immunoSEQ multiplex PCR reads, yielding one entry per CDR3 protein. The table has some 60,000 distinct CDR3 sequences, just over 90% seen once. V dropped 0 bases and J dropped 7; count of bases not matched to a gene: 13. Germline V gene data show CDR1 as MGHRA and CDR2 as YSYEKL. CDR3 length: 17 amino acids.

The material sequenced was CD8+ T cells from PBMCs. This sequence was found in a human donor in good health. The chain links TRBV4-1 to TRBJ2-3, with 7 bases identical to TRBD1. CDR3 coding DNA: TGCGCCAGCAGCCAAGATGACAGGGACAGCCGATTCCATACGCAGTATTTT. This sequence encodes CASSQDDRDSRFHTQYF.